Each of the 15 T cell receptor beta chains below was sequenced from the same sample in a study of regulatory T cells in long-lasting Graves disease. Through Arm-PCR of CDR3 regions and iRepertoire HTBI primers, TCR beta libraries were built. Each CDR3 protein is one row after TCRdb ran MiXCR on the multiplex PCR reads. In the table there are about 300,000 distinct CDR3 sequences, 15% to 20% of which are singletons. Time point of the sample: newly diagnosed GD, antithyroid drugs for less than 3 months. RNA from PBMCs was the source of the TCR library. The sequences come from peripheral blood mononuclear cells (PBMCs), collected at new diagnosis, from a patient treated with antithyroid drugs. Source of these receptors: a female donor with Graves disease.

Many counts were recorded for this clonotype. The CDR3 spells CASSRPGLQQEQFF. The DNA for the CDR3 is TGTGCCAGCAGTCGACCGGGACTACAACAAGAGCAGTTCTTC. V usage is TRBV2 and J usage is TRBJ2-1, with 7 positions matching TRBD2. The J segment lost 10 bases and the V segment lost 5 bases, leaving 11 bases of the junction unmatched. This CDR3 is built from 14 residues. CDR1 SNHLY and CDR2 FYNNEI come from the germline V gene. The full variable domain, rest sourced from reference TRBV2 and TRBJ2-1, is EPEVTQTPSHQVTQMGQEVILRCVPISNHLYFYWYRQILGQKVEFLVSFYNNEISEKSEIFDDQFSVERPDGSNFTLKIRSTKLEDSAMYFCASSRPGLQQEQFFGPGTRLTVL.

Many counts were recorded for this clonotype. The chain is built from TRBV6-4 and TRBJ2-6; 12 nucleotides match TRBD2. Germline V gene data show CDR1 as MRHNA and CDR2 as SNTAGT. With V trimmed by 0 bases and J by 3 bases, 0 bases remained unmatched. The CDR3 has 17 residues. CDR3 bases: TGTGCCAGCAGTGACTCGACTAGCGGGAGTGGGGCCAACGTCCTGACTTTC. Amino acids: CASSDSTSGSGANVLTF.

This clonotype appeared a few times. This sequence joins TRBV10-1 and TRBJ2-7, with unresolved D. CDR1 is WNHNN and CDR2 is SYGVQD in the germline V gene (reference sequence). Trimming took off 0 bases at V and 0 bases at J, with 9 bases between the two ends. The CDR3 extends over 15 amino acids. The CDR3 DNA sequence: TGCGCCAGCAGTGAGTCTGTAACGAGCTCCTACGAGCAGTACTTC. It is translated as CASSESVTSSYEQYF.

The chain uses TRBV6-2 or TRBV6-3 and TRBJ2-6; a possible D gene is TRBD2 (6 bases). V was trimmed by 0 bases and J by 1 base, leaving 7 bases between them. Germline CDR1 is MNHEY and CDR2 is SVGEGT. The CDR3 consists of 16 residues. The CDR3 sequence: CASSYSGGSGANVLTF. Written as DNA, the CDR3 is TGTGCCAGCAGTTACTCCGGGGGTTCTGGGGCCAACGTCCTGACTTTC.

The sample holds a few counts of this clonotype. V and J are TRBV7-2 and TRBJ2-5; D is unclear. V shed 5 bases and J shed 4 bases, with 11 bases lying between them. This CDR3 is 13 amino acids long. Looked up from germline, CDR1 is SGHTA and CDR2 is FQGNSA. The CDR3 loop is CASSTGFRETQYF. The CDR3 bases are TGTGCCAGCAGCACCGGTTTTCGAGAGACCCAGTACTTC.

In its sample, this clonotype was seen a few times. The chain employs TRBV9 and TRBJ2-1, with a weak D call TRBD2 (5 bases). The CDR3 is 15 residues long. V dropped 0 bases and J dropped 4 bases, with 11 bases sitting between them. Germline lookup yields CDR1 SGDLS and CDR2 YYNGEE. Here the CDR3 DNA reads TGTGCCAGCAGCGTAGGCGGGCCCGGGTACAATGAGCAGTTCTTC. Its translation is CASSVGGPGYNEQFF.

The CDR3 is CATSREGNQPQHF. In DNA form, the CDR3 reads TGTGCCACCAGTAGGGAGGGGAATCAGCCCCAGCATTTT. This sequence joins TRBV24-1 and TRBJ1-5; tentative D call: TRBD1 (5 bases). Deletions cut 6 bases from V and 4 bases from J, with 9 bases between. The CDR3 loop spans 13 amino acids. Germline CDR1 reads KGHDR; CDR2 reads SFDVKD.

This clonotype was seen many times. The chain has TRBV28 and TRBJ2-1, with 9 bases that match TRBD1. The CDR3 extends over 15 amino acids. Per germline, CDR1 MDHEN and CDR2 SYDVKM. V was clipped by 8 bases and J by 7 bases; unmatched bases: 12. CDR3 sequence (DNA): TGTGCCAGCGGTGACGTGGGACAGGGTAAAAATGAGCAGTTCTTC. Its translation: CASGDVGQGKNEQFF.

This clonotype was recorded many times. The CDR3 protein is CASSLTSGPYEQYF. The CDR3 DNA sequence: TGCGCCAGCAGCTTGACTAGCGGGCCCTACGAGCAGTACTTC. This rearrangement joins TRBV5-1 to TRBJ2-7, with 9 bases fitting TRBD2. The CDR3 runs 14 residues. Germline V gives CDR1 SGHRS, CDR2 YFSETQ. V trimming: 1 base; J trimming: 2 bases; junction bases outside the gene matches: 1.

In this sample, this clonotype turned up many times. This chain uses TRBV11-3 with TRBJ2-3; D is uncertain. V dropped 0 bases and J dropped 0 bases, with 7 bases sitting between them. Germline lookup yields CDR1 SGHNT and CDR2 YENEEA. CDR3 length: 15 residues. The CDR3 sequence: CASSLERASTDTQYF. Written as DNA, the CDR3 is TGTGCCAGCAGCTTAGAACGTGCTAGCACAGATACGCAGTATTTT.

This clonotype was observed many times. The V call is TRBV11-2, the J call TRBJ2-5; no reliable D call. V was clipped by 5 bases and J by 2 bases, with 12 bases between them. This CDR3 is 14 amino acids long. Per germline, CDR1 SGHAT and CDR2 FQNNGV. The CDR3 DNA sequence: TGTGCCAGCAGCCCCCCCCTACAACAAGAGACCCAGTACTTC. Its translation: CASSPPLQQETQYF. The variable domain in full, completed from reference TRBV11-2 and TRBJ2-5, reads EAGVAQSPRYKIIEKRQSVAFWCNPISGHATLYWYQQILGQGPKLLIQFQNNGVVDDSQLPKDRFSAERLKGVDSTLKIQPAKLEDSAVYLCASSPPLQQETQYFGPGTRLLVL.

This clonotype was seen more than once but under ten times. The CDR3 spells CASSPTGMNEKLFF. The CDR3 nucleotides are TGCGCCAGCAGCCCTACAGGGATGAATGAAAAACTGTTTTTT. The chain recombines TRBV5-1 with TRBJ1-4, with D possibly matching TRBD1 (6 bases). The CDR3 sequence is 14 residues long. Germline lookup yields CDR1 SGHRS and CDR2 YFSETQ. The germline V and J ends were trimmed by 4 bases and 5 bases, with 12 bases remaining between them.

This clonotype showed up just once. One base away lies a much larger clone, so this may be a sequencing read error. The CDR3 ends on some other residue instead of the conserved phenylalanine or tryptophan, so this is likely a read error. The CDR3 sequence: CASSPLSDRNEQFL. As DNA, the CDR3 is TGTGCCAGCTCACCACTTAGCGACCGTAATGAGCAGTTCTTG. The chain employs TRBV18 and TRBJ2-1; tentatively, D is TRBD2 (5 bases). Trimming took off 1 base at V and 7 bases at J, with 11 bases between the two ends. The CDR3 has 14 amino acids. Germline lookup yields CDR1 KGHSH and CDR2 LQKENI.

The sample holds a few counts of this clonotype. Since a much larger clone is just one base distant, this may be a read error. The chain couples TRBV28 to TRBJ1-4, with D possibly being TRBD1 (6 bases). V lost 3 bases and J lost 8, with 16 bases in between. Germline V CDR1 and CDR2: MDHEN, SYDVKM. The CDR3 spans 15 residues. CDR3 DNA: TGTGCCAGCAGTTTGTATGGGGGCAGGACGGAAAAACTGTTTTTT. Translating gives CASSLYGGRTEKLFF.

This clonotype has at least ten counts. The rearrangement uses TRBV19 and TRBJ1-2; the D gene is possibly TRBD1 (6 bases). The CDR3 sequence is 15 residues long. V lost 4 bases to trimming and J lost 3 bases, with 15 bases between them. The germline V gene has CDR1 LNHDA and CDR2 SQIVND (reference sequence). Here the CDR3 DNA reads TGTGCCAGTAGTACCCTTTTACAGGGCCACTATGGCTACACCTTC. Protein: CASSTLLQGHYGYTF.